The next 32 T cell receptor beta chains were all read from a single sample in a study of blood T cell repertoires in COVID-19. The data were produced by immunoSEQ multiplex PCR, yet TCRdb's version contains in-frame clones alone and is incomplete. This table has about 120,000 clones, approximately 83% appearing once. The specimen sequenced was peripheral blood. The receptor source for this set is a woman between 65 and 79 years old with acute or convalescent COVID-19.

This rearrangement joins TRBV6-1 to TRBJ1-6; D may be TRBD1 (6 bases). V gave up 4 bases and J gave up 4 bases, with 17 bases separating them. CDR1 MNHNS and CDR2 SASEGT come from the germline V gene. This CDR3 spans 17 amino acids. The CDR3 coding sequence is TGTGCCAGCAGTGCCCCCGCCGGGACAACTTATAATTCACCCCTCCACTTT. It yields the protein CASSAPAGTTYNSPLHF.

This chain joins TRBV11-1 and TRBJ2-1; no clear D gene. CDR1 and CDR2 (germline): SGHAT, FQDESV (reference sequence). The CDR3 has 15 amino acids. V was pared by 6 bases and J by 0 bases, with 12 bases between. CDR3 coding DNA: TGTGCCAGCAGTCTCGGAGCCAACTCCTACAATGAGCAGTTCTTC. Translating gives CASSLGANSYNEQFF.

This chain connects TRBV6-6 to TRBJ2-3, with 11 nucleotides matching TRBD2. Germline CDR1 MNHNY, CDR2 SVGAGI (reference sequence). The V and J ends lost 4 bases and 3 bases, in that order; junction bases with no gene match: 6. The CDR3 is 16 residues long. The CDR3 coding sequence is TGTGCCAGCAGTTCCTACACTAGCGGGAGAACAGATACGCAGTATTTT. Translating it yields CASSSYTSGRTDTQYF.

The CDR3: CASSRVQGNSNQPQHF. In DNA form, the CDR3 reads TGTGCCAGCAGCCGAGTACAGGGCAATAGCAATCAGCCCCAGCATTTT. The chain joins TRBV28 to TRBJ1-5; the D gene is possibly TRBD1 (6 bases). The ends were cut back, 6 bases at V and 0 bases at J, with 15 bases in the middle. CDR3 length equals 16 residues. The germline V gene encodes CDR1 MDHEN and CDR2 SYDVKM.

The V gene is TRBV24-1, the J gene TRBJ2-1, with 9 bases identical to TRBD2. CDR1 and CDR2 (germline): KGHDR, SFDVKD. Trimming cost V 5 bases and J 5 bases; bases outside gene matches: 9. The CDR3 extends over 16 amino acids. The CDR3 sequence: CATSAGSSGVDNEQFF. The CDR3 nucleotides read TGTGCCACCAGTGCTGGTTCTAGCGGGGTCGACAATGAGCAGTTCTTC.

This clone was picked up one time. The rearrangement uses TRBV7-6 and TRBJ1-6; maybe TRBD1 (5 bases). Germline V gene lookup returns CDR1 SGHVS and CDR2 FNYEAQ. Deletions cut 3 bases from V and 7 bases from J, with 13 bases between. The CDR3 covers 15 residues. CDR3: CASSLNRPGNSPLHF. The CDR3 DNA sequence: TGTGCCAGCAGCTTGAATCGGCCAGGGAATTCACCCCTCCACTTT.

The rearrangement uses TRBV28 and TRBJ1-3, with D hard to call. Germline V gives CDR1 MDHEN, CDR2 SYDVKM. Trimming cost V 5 bases and J 1 base, with 12 bases left between them. The CDR3 has 15 residues. CDR3 sequence: CASSPPRRSGNTIYF. CDR3 in DNA: TGTGCCAGCAGTCCCCCAAGGCGGTCTGGAAACACCATATATTTT.

The chain is built from TRBV6-1 and TRBJ2-2; D call uncertain. Trimming removed 3 bases from V and 8 bases from J, with 10 bases in between. Germline CDR1 is MNHNS and CDR2 is SASEGT. CDR3 length: 13 amino acids. The CDR3 loop reads CASSEGSRGELFF. The CDR3 bases are TGTGCCAGCAGTGAGGGTAGCCGGGGGGAGCTGTTTTTT.

The chain is built from TRBV5-1 and TRBJ2-3; D gene unclear. The CDR3 extends over 14 amino acids. Trimming removed 4 bases at V and 0 bases at J, with 9 bases between. Per germline, CDR1 SGHRS and CDR2 YFSETQ. CDR3 loop: CASSPESSTDTQYF. In nucleotides, the CDR3 is TGCGCCAGCAGCCCTGAGAGTAGCACAGATACGCAGTATTTT.

The chain couples TRBV5-1 to TRBJ2-1; D possibly corresponds to TRBD2 (5 bases). Germline CDR1 SGHRS, CDR2 YFSETQ. CDR3 length: 12 amino acids. The V end was cut by 4 bases, the J end by 10 bases, with 12 bases between. CDR3: CASSGWESEQFF. CDR3 sequence (DNA): TGCGCCAGCAGCGGATGGGAGTCAGAGCAGTTCTTC.

The chain links TRBV5-6 to TRBJ1-6, with TRBD1 matching over 11 bases. CDR3 length: 15 amino acids. The J segment lost 8 bases and the V segment lost 2 bases, leaving 3 bases of the junction unmatched. Germline V lookup: CDR1 SGHDT, CDR2 YYEEEE. The CDR3 here is CASSFGGQGDSPLHF. The CDR3 DNA is TGTGCCAGCAGCTTTGGGGGACAGGGGGATTCACCCCTCCACTTT.

A few counts support this clone. The chain couples TRBV28 to TRBJ1-4; 8 bases map to TRBD1. V shed 5 bases, J shed 4 bases, and the junction held 3 bases outside the gene matches. Germline values: CDR1 MDHEN, CDR2 SYDVKM. This CDR3 comprises 14 residues. This CDR3 reads CASSPQGGNEKLFF. In DNA form, the CDR3 reads TGTGCCAGCAGTCCACAGGGGGGTAATGAAAAACTGTTTTTT. The complete variable domain, with remaining parts taken from reference TRBV28 and TRBJ1-4, reads DVKVTQSSRYLVKRTGEKVFLECVQDMDHENMFWYRQDPGLGLRLIYFSYDVKMKEKGDIPEGYSVSREKKERFSLILESASTNQTSMYLCASSPQGGNEKLFFGSGTQLSVL.

The chain recombines TRBV5-1 with TRBJ1-5; perhaps TRBD1 as D (5 bases). The CDR3 runs 15 residues. Germline CDR1 is SGHRS and CDR2 is YFSETQ. The germline V and J ends were trimmed by 0 bases and 5 bases, with 12 bases remaining between them. CDR3 sequence (DNA): TGCGCCAGCAGCTTGGATCCCGGGGGAGATCAGCCCCAGCATTTT. Translated: CASSLDPGGDQPQHF.

The chain uses TRBV9 and TRBJ2-1, with TRBD2 matching 7 bases. The V and J ends lost 3 bases and 15 bases, in that order; junction bases with no gene match: 21. Germline V CDR1 and CDR2: SGDLS, YYNGEE. There are 16 residues in the CDR3. The CDR3 spells CASSGPQGSAGVHGFF. The CDR3 nucleotides read TGTGCCAGCAGCGGTCCTCAGGGATCGGCGGGGGTGCATGGGTTCTTC.

The rearrangement joins TRBV7-9 to TRBJ2-1; 15 bases are shared with TRBD2. The CDR3 totals 17 residues. Germline V lookup: CDR1 SEHNR, CDR2 FQNEAQ (reference sequence). Trimming removed 4 bases from V and 8 bases from J; junction bases left unmatched: 9. The CDR3: CASSSKGTSGGTDEQFF. As DNA, the CDR3 is TGTGCCAGCAGCTCAAAGGGGACTAGCGGGGGGACGGATGAGCAGTTCTTC.

The rearrangement joins TRBV3-1 (or the pseudogene TRBV3-2) to TRBJ1-2; 7 positions match TRBD1. Trimming at V came to 0 bases and at J to 7 bases, leaving 2 bases not matched to a gene. The CDR3 spans 13 residues. Germline V CDR1 and CDR2: LGHDT, YNNKEL (reference sequence). In DNA form, the CDR3 reads TGTGCCAGCAGCCAAGAAGGGGGCCTTGGCTACACCTTC. Amino acid sequence: CASSQEGGLGYTF.

The chain is built from TRBV9 and TRBJ2-1; 8 bases agree with TRBD1. The CDR3 loop spans 16 amino acids. Germline CDR1 and CDR2: SGDLS and YYNGEE. Germline trimming cut 0 bases from V and 3 bases from J; bases unmatched to any gene: 5. CDR3 DNA sequence: TGTGCCAGCAGCGTAGGGTTAGGACAGGGCTACAATGAGCAGTTCTTC. It specifies CASSVGLGQGYNEQFF.

The chain joins TRBV19 to TRBJ2-1; 8 bases agree with TRBD2. This CDR3 has 11 amino acids. Germline trimming cut 10 bases from V and 9 bases from J; bases unmatched to any gene: 5. Germline-derived CDR1 and CDR2 are LNHDA and SQIVND (reference sequence). The CDR3 sequence is CATVAGTEQFF. As DNA, the CDR3 is TGTGCCACCGTAGCGGGAACTGAGCAGTTCTTC.

The chain couples TRBV27 to TRBJ1-5; TRBD1 aligns across 8 bases. This CDR3 spans 15 amino acids. Germline V gene lookup returns CDR1 MNHEY and CDR2 SMNVEV (reference sequence). V dropped 7 bases and J dropped 2; count of bases not matched to a gene: 7. The CDR3 DNA follows: TGTGCCAGCACCCCGACAGGGGCGCGCAATCAGCCCCAGCATTTT. As protein: CASTPTGARNQPQHF.

This chain uses TRBV2 with TRBJ2-5, with TRBD2 matching 7 bases. CDR3 length: 14 amino acids. The V gene's germline CDR1 is SNHLY and CDR2 FYNNEI. V was clipped by 6 bases and J by 7 bases; unmatched bases: 11. The chain's CDR3 is CASSAGTTDRTQYF. Written as DNA, the CDR3 is TGTGCCAGCAGCGCCGGGACTACCGACCGGACCCAGTACTTC.

V is TRBV7-2 and J is TRBJ2-7; 9 bases agree with TRBD1. CDR3 size: 16 residues. Losses at the gene ends were 5 bases for V and 6 bases for J; bases not matched to a gene: 14. Germline V gene sequence: CDR1 SGHTA, CDR2 FQGNSA. CDR3 loop: CASSPAPGTGLREQYF. Written as DNA, the CDR3 is TGTGCCAGCAGCCCCGCTCCAGGGACAGGGCTGCGCGAGCAGTACTTC. Based on the CDR3 plus reference TRBV7-2 and TRBJ2-7, the full variable domain is GAGVSQSPSNKVTEKGKDVELRCDPISGHTALYWYRQSLGQGLEFLIYFQGNSAPDKSGLPSDRFSAERTGGSVSTLTIQRTQQEDSAVYLCASSPAPGTGLREQYFGPGTRLTVT.

The chain's CDR3 is CASSPGEIGGNTIYF. CDR3 DNA: TGTGCCAGCAGTCCAGGGGAAATTGGGGGAAACACCATATATTTT. The chain carries TRBV6-6 and TRBJ1-3; D is possibly TRBD1 (6 bases). This CDR3 region has 15 residues. The V and J ends lost 5 bases and 4 bases respectively, with 15 bases between them. The germline V gene encodes CDR1 MNHNY and CDR2 SVGAGI (reference sequence).

This chain joins TRBV27 and TRBJ1-5, with D possibly matching TRBD1 (6 bases). V was pared by 2 bases and J by 1 base, with 12 bases between. This CDR3 contains 16 residues. Per germline, CDR1 MNHEY and CDR2 SMNVEV (reference sequence). CDR3 DNA sequence: TGTGCCAGCAGTTTAAAAGGGGGATTGAGCAATCAGCCCCAGCATTTT. Translated, it gives CASSLKGGLSNQPQHF.

J is TRBJ2-1 and V is TRBV7-3; D might be TRBD1 (6 bases). Germline CDR1 reads SGHTA; CDR2 reads FQGTGA. V was cut by 0 bases and J by 4 bases, with 10 bases left in between. The CDR3 has 15 residues. DNA of the CDR3: TGTGCCAGCAGCTTAACGGTGACAGGTTACAATGAGCAGTTCTTC. Residues: CASSLTVTGYNEQFF.

V usage is TRBV2 and J usage is TRBJ1-5, with TRBD1 matching 8 bases. This CDR3 contains 15 residues. Looked up from germline, CDR1 is SNHLY and CDR2 is FYNNEI. V lost 6 bases to trimming and J lost 6 bases; unmatched junction nucleotides: 10. CDR3 region: CASSQGRGQGQPQHF. For the CDR3, the DNA is TGTGCCAGCAGCCAGGGCAGGGGGCAGGGTCAGCCCCAGCATTTT.

This clone was seen once. The chain links TRBV3-1 (or the pseudogene TRBV3-2) to TRBJ1-3; 10 bases align to TRBD1. Trimming took 6 bases from V and 1 from J; bases not matched to a gene: 3. The CDR3 is 15 residues long. Looked up from germline, CDR1 is LGHDT and CDR2 is YNNKEL (reference sequence). This CDR3 is CASSRDRGSGNTIYF. The CDR3 DNA reads as TGTGCCAGCAGTCGGGACAGGGGTTCTGGAAACACCATATATTTT.

The count of this clone is one. The V gene is TRBV6-5, the J gene TRBJ1-1, with D hard to call. From germline, CDR1 is MNHEY and CDR2 SVGAGI. The CDR3 has 14 residues. V was cut by 6 bases and J by 3 bases, with 14 bases left in between. CDR3 in DNA: TGTGCCAGCAGAGCCCGAGGGAGGGACACTGAAGCTTTCTTT. Residues: CASRARGRDTEAFF.

The chain combines TRBV11-2 with TRBJ1-2, with 11 bases fitting TRBD1. Germline V gene data show CDR1 as SGHAT and CDR2 as FQNNGV. CDR3 length: 15 amino acids. After removal of 5 bases from V and 4 bases from J, the junction contained 6 bases not matched to a gene. CDR3: CASSPRTGGTYGYTF. As DNA, the CDR3 is TGTGCCAGCAGCCCGCGGACAGGGGGCACCTATGGCTACACCTTC.

This chain uses TRBV7-8 with TRBJ1-1; D might be TRBD1 (5 bases). The CDR3 is 11 residues long. Germline-derived CDR1 and CDR2 are SGHVS and FQNEAQ. The V and J ends lost 6 bases and 3 bases respectively, with 5 bases between them. The CDR3 DNA follows: TGTGCCAGCAGAGGGGACACTGAAGCTTTCTTT. Translation: CASRGDTEAFF.

V gene TRBV6-5 combines with J gene TRBJ2-1; 10 bases fit TRBD2. Germline trimming cut 0 bases from V and 7 bases from J; bases unmatched to any gene: 3. Germline V lookup: CDR1 MNHEY, CDR2 SVGAGI. This CDR3 region has 15 residues. CDR3 sequence (DNA): TGTGCCAGCAGTTACTCCGCTAGCGGGAGAAATGAGCAGTTCTTC. It encodes CASSYSASGRNEQFF.

The chain uses TRBV5-8 and TRBJ2-4; 9 bases match TRBD1. The CDR3 covers 13 residues. V was pared by 5 bases and J by 7 bases, with 4 bases of the junction left unmatched. Germline loops: CDR1 SGHTS, CDR2 YDEGEE. In nucleotides, the CDR3 is TGTGCCAGCAGGTGGACAGGGGTGAACATTCAGTACTTC. Its translation: CASRWTGVNIQYF.

CDR3 in amino acids: CASSTGTGATDTQYF. DNA for the CDR3: TGTGCCAGCAGCACCGGGACAGGGGCCACAGATACGCAGTATTTT. The rearrangement links TRBV2 to TRBJ2-3, with TRBD1 matching 10 bases. The V segment lost 6 bases and the J segment 2 bases; nucleotides outside the gene matches: 5. CDR3 size: 15 residues. CDR1 and CDR2 (germline): SNHLY, FYNNEI.